This is a list of T cell receptor beta chains from one sample in a study of shared clonotypes between healthy human individuals. Assay used: immunoSEQ multiplex PCR; TCRdb lists only in-frame clones, some missing. In the table there are 2 million to 2.5 million clones, less than 95% of which are singletons. The specimen sequenced was naive CD4+ T cells from PBMCs. The receptors come from a man younger than 30 in good health. Some clones in this sample may be carry-over from other donors' samples. The CDR3 runs from the conserved cysteine through the conserved F or W. The order of the fields is J gene, clone size, V gene, CDR3 protein. Clone size is shown for a subset of rows, as once, few, many or a class of expanded clone.

>TRBJ1-4|.|TRBV18
CASSPRTAVNEKLFF
>TRBJ2-5|once|TRBV7-3
CASSLDRGTETQYF
>TRBJ2-7|.|TRBV9
CASSDRAASYEQYF
>TRBJ2-5|.|TRBV27
CASSSLGHTQETQYF
>TRBJ2-2|.|TRBV6-5
CATGRLGLAVGELFF
>TRBJ1-5|once|TRBV2
CASRPTGAVNQPQHF
>TRBJ2-3|.|TRBV6-5
CASSPGVPNTQYF
>TRBJ1-5|once|TRBV28
CASAGQGIRDHQPQHF
>TRBJ2-1|once|TRBV9
CASSVVGQGLEQFF
>TRBJ2-5|once|TRBV30
CAWSGGLRETQYF
>TRBJ1-5|.|TRBV11-2
CASSLDGGNQPQHF
>TRBJ2-2|.|TRBV18
CASSPRYGTGELFF
>TRBJ2-7|.|TRBV25-1
CASSGDREEQYF
>TRBJ2-1|.|TRBV5-1
CASSPGVGAHEQFF
>TRBJ2-7|.|TRBV5-1
CASYSGLAGGFYEQYF
>TRBJ1-1|.|TRBV2
CASSEVLVDRNAEAFF
>TRBJ2-1|.|TRBV4-2
CASSRPAGGPHEQFF
>TRBJ2-2|.|TRBV5-1
CASTRTGTGELFF
>TRBJ1-5|.|TRBV2
CASSMFHSNQPQHF
>TRBJ1-2|.|TRBV5-1
CASSSPGTGGLYGYTF
>TRBJ1-6|.|TRBV4-3
CASSQGPNVGNSPLHF
>TRBJ2-1|few|TRBV5-6
CASSQGQPNNEQFF
>TRBJ1-5|few|TRBV2
CASSATGGNQPQHF
>TRBJ2-1|.|TRBV5-1
CASSHGLAGPDEQFF
>TRBJ2-3|.|TRBV10-1
CASSDHLAGRTDTQYF
>TRBJ2-6|.|TRBV11-2
CATSLGANVLTF
>TRBJ2-2|.|TRBV6-4
CASSKPDRNETGELFF
>TRBJ1-2|.|TRBV7-2
CASSPPRTGNYGYTF
>TRBJ2-2|.|TRBV11-3
CASSHQTLFGPNGDTGELFF
>TRBJ1-2|.|TRBV5-8
CASSPRGALGYTF
>TRBJ2-2|.|TRBV4-1
CASSQGPPARSTGELFF
>TRBJ2-2|.|TRBV5-6
CASSSPIRDTGELFF
>TRBJ2-7|.|TRBV4-2
CASSHQGTSSYEQYF
>TRBJ1-5|.|TRBV23-1
CASSPRGDHQPQHF
>TRBJ1-4|.|TRBV27
CASTSDRSNEKLFF
>TRBJ1-4|.|TRBV27
CASRPRGHGRNATNEKLFF
>TRBJ2-2|.|TRBV27
CASTVRMGGRVTGELFF
>TRBJ1-3|.|TRBV28
CASRATSSGNTIYF
>TRBJ2-3|.|TRBV5-6
CASSLEATRTDTQYF
>TRBJ1-1|.|TRBV5-5
CASRLLPLEAFF
>TRBJ2-6|.|TRBV30
CARSPRSTGANVLTF
>TRBJ1-5|.|TRBV7-9
CASSTSAQPQHF
>TRBJ1-5|.|TRBV7-2
CASSLYGREGQPQHF
>TRBJ2-3|.|TRBV7-2
CASTKGGSGTQYF
>TRBJ1-2|.|TRBV15
CATSRDRMGYTF
>TRBJ1-5|.|TRBV19
CASRDREPNQPQHF
>TRBJ1-6|.|TRBV10-2
CASTAPWDSPLHF
>TRBJ2-2|.|TRBV7-3
CASSPPGLAGGLAGELFF
>TRBJ2-2|.|TRBV28
CASRGGAALNTGELFF
>TRBJ2-5|.|TRBV28
CASSYLGVMKETQYF
>TRBJ1-5|.|TRBV7-2
CASSSAGLQGSQHF
>TRBJ1-1|.|TRBV28
CASSWQGRWTEAFF